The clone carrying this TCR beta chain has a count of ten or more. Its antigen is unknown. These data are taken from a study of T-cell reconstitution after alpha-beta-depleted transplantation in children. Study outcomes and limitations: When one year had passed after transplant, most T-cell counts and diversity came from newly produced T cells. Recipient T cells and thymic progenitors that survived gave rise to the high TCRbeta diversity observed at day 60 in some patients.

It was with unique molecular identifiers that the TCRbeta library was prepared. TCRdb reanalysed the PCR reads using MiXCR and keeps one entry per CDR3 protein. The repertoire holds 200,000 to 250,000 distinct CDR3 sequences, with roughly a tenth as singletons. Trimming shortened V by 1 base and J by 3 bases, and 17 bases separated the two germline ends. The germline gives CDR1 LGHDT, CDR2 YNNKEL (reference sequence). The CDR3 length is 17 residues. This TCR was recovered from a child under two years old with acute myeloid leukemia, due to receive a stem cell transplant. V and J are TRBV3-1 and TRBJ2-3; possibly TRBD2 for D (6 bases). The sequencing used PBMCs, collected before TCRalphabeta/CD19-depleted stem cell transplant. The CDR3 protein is CASSQVVGRKQTDTQYF. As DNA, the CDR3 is TGTGCCAGCAGCCAAGTCGTGGGGAGGAAGCAGACAGATACGCAGTATTTT.